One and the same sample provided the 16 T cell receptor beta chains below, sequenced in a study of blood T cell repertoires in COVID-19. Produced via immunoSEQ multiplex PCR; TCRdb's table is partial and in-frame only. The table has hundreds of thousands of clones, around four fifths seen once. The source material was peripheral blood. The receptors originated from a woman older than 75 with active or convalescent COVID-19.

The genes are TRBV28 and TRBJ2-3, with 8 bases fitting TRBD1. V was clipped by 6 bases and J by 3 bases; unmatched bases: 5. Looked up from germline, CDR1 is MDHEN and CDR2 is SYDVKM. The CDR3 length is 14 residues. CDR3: CASRIRGLTDTQYF. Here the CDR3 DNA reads TGTGCCAGCAGAATCAGGGGGCTGACAGATACGCAGTATTTT.

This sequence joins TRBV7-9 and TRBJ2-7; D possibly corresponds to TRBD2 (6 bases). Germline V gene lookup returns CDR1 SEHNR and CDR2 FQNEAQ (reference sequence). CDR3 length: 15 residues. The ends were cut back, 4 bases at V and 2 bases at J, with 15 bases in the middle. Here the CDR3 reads CASSSTSRSPYEQYF. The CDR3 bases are TGTGCCAGCAGCTCGACTAGTAGGTCCCCCTACGAGCAGTACTTC.

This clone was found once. The CDR3 loop reads CASSFRLVSNEQFF. The DNA for the CDR3 is TGTGCCAGCAGCTTTCGACTAGTAAGCAATGAGCAGTTCTTC. The V and J genes are TRBV11-2 and TRBJ2-1; D may be TRBD2 (6 bases). This CDR3 is 14 amino acids long. Trimming removed 3 bases at V and 6 bases at J, with 12 bases between. In germline, CDR1 is SGHAT, CDR2 FQNNGV.

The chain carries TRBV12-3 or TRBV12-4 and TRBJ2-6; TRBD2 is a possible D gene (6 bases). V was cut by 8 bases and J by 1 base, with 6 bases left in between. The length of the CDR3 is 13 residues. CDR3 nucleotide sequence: TGTGCCAGCGGGAGGTCTGGGGCCAACGTCCTGACTTTC. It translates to CASGRSGANVLTF.

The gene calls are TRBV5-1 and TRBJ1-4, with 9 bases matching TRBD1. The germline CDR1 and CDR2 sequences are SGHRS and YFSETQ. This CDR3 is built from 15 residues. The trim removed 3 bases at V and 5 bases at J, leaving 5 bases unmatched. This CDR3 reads CASSSTGQGNEKLFF. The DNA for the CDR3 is TGCGCCAGCAGCTCGACAGGACAGGGGAATGAAAAACTGTTTTTT.

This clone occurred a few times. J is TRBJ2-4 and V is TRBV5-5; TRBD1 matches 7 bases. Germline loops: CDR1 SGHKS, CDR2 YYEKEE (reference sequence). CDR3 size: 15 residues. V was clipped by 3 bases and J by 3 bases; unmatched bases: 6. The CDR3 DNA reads TGTGCCAGCAGCTCTCTCCGGGACAGCAAAAACATTCAGTACTTC. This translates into CASSSLRDSKNIQYF.

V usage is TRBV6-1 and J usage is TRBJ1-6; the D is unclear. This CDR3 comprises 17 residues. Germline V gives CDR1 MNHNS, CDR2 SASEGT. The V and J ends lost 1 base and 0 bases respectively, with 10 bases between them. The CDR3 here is CASSEVVGSSYNSPLHF. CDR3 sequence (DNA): TGTGCCAGCAGTGAAGTTGTGGGGAGCTCCTATAATTCACCCCTCCACTTT.

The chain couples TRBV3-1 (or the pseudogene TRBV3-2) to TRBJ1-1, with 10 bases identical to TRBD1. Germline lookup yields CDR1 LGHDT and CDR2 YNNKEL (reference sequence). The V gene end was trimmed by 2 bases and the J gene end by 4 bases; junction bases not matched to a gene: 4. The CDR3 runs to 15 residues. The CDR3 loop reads CASSQIRTGGTEAFF. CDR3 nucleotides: TGTGCCAGCAGCCAAATCAGGACAGGGGGCACTGAAGCTTTCTTT.

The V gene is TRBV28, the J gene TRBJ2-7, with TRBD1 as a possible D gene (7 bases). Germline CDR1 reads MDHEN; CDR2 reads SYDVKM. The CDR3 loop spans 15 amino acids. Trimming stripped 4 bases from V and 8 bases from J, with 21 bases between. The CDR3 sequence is CASSSTAGQPLKQYF. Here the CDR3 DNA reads TGTGCCAGCAGTTCTACCGCGGGACAGCCCCTCAAGCAGTACTTC.

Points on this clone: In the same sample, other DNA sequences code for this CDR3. CDR3 loop: CASSLGRDQPQHF. DNA of the CDR3: TGTGCCAGCAGTTTGGGTCGGGATCAGCCCCAGCATTTT. The chain combines TRBV12-3 or TRBV12-4 with TRBJ1-5; D call uncertain. The CDR3 runs 13 residues. With 3 bases removed from V and 5 bases from J, the gap between germline ends came to 8 bases.

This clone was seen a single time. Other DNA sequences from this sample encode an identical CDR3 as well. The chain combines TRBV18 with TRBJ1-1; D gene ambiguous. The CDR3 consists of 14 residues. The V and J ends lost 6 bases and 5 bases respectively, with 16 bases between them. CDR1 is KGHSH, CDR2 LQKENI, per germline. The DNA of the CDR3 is TGTGCCAGCTCTGTTGACCCCTTCGGGACTGAAGCTTTCTTT. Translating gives CASSVDPFGTEAFF.

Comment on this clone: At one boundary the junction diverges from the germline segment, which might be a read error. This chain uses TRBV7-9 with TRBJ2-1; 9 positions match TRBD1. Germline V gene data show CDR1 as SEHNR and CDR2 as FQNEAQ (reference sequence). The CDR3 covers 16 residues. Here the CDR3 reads CASSLKDRGSFNEQFF. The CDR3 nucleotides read TGTGCCAGCAGCCTCAAAGACAGGGGGTCCTTCAATGAGCAGTTCTTC.

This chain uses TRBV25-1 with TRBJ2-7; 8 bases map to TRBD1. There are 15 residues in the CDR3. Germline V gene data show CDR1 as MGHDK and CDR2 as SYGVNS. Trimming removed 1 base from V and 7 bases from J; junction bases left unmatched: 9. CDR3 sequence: CASSELGQGLGEQYF. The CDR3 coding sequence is TGTGCCAGCAGTGAATTAGGACAGGGATTGGGGGAGCAGTACTTC.

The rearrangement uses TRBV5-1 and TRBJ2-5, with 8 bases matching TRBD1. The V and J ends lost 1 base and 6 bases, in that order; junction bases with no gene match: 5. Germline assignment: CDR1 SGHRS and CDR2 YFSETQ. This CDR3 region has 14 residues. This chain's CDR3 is CASSLSDRVQTQYF. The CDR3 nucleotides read TGCGCCAGCAGCTTGTCGGACAGGGTGCAGACCCAGTACTTC.

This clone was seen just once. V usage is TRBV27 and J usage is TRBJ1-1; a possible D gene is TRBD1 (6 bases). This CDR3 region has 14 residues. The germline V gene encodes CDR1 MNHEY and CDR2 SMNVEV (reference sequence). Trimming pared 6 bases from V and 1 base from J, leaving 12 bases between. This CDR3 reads CASSPIQGNTEAFF. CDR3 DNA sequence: TGTGCCAGCAGCCCTATACAGGGGAACACTGAAGCTTTCTTT.

This CDR3 is CASSLGGNLGVETQYF. The CDR3 nucleotides are TGTGCCAGCAGCTTGGGCGGGAATTTGGGGGTGGAGACCCAGTACTTC. The gene calls are TRBV5-4 and TRBJ2-5; D may be TRBD2 (6 bases). The CDR3 runs to 16 residues. Germline values: CDR1 SGHNT, CDR2 YYREEE (reference sequence). Trimming took 0 bases from V and 5 from J, leaving 17 bases between them. Looking up the rest from reference TRBV5-4 and TRBJ2-5 gives the full variable domain: ETGVTQSPTHLIKTRGQQVTLRCSSQSGHNTVSWYQQALGQGPQFIFQYYREEENGRGNFPPRFSGLQFPNYSSELNVNALELDDSALYLCASSLGGNLGVETQYFGPGTRLLVL.